These 24 T cell receptor beta chains came from one sample sequenced in a study of CD8 T cells in Susac syndrome. The authors reverse transcribed 0.5 to 1 ug RNA with random hexamers. TCRdb used MiXCR to reprocess the immunoSEQ multiplex PCR reads, holding one entry per CDR3 protein. The sample lists 80,000 or so distinct CDR3 sequences, about 93% occurring once. The specimen was CD4+ T cells from PBMCs. All receptors come from a human donor with Susac syndrome.

The J gene is TRBJ2-7, the V gene TRBV7-9, with D unclear. Per the germline V gene, CDR1 is SEHNR and CDR2 is FQNEAQ (reference sequence). The CDR3 runs to 13 residues. Between the trimmed V and J ends, which lost 5 bases and 4 bases, there was a span of 12 bases. CDR3: CASSPFPGYEQYF. In DNA, the CDR3 is TGTGCCAGCAGCCCCTTCCCTGGATACGAGCAGTACTTC.

This chain links TRBV14 with TRBJ1-1; perhaps TRBD1 as D (6 bases). V gave up 1 base and J gave up 8 bases, with 8 bases separating them. Looked up from germline, CDR1 is SGHDN and CDR2 is FVKESK. The CDR3 runs to 12 residues. CDR3 protein: CASSQGTVEAFF. The DNA of the CDR3 is TGTGCCAGCAGCCAAGGGACAGTGGAAGCTTTCTTT.

The gene calls are TRBV12-3 or TRBV12-4 and TRBJ1-1, with no clear D. The V end was cut by 3 bases, the J end by 2 bases, with 10 bases between. This CDR3 spans 14 amino acids. CDR3 nucleotides: TGTGCCAGCAGTTTCACGGCAGAAAACACTGAAGCTTTCTTT. Protein product: CASSFTAENTEAFF.

The CDR3 nucleotides are TGTGCCAGCAGCTCTCCGAGGACACCGAACACCGGGGAGCTGTTTTTT. This encodes CASSSPRTPNTGELFF. The chain links TRBV6-5 to TRBJ2-2, with a weak D call TRBD1 (5 bases). Trimming removed 6 bases from V and 0 bases from J, with 14 bases in between. CDR1 is MNHEY, CDR2 SVGAGI, per germline. This CDR3 spans 16 amino acids.

This clonotype came up once. V usage is TRBV20-1 and J usage is TRBJ2-7; D perhaps matches TRBD2 (7 bases). This CDR3 comprises 15 residues. The germline V gene encodes CDR1 DFQATT and CDR2 SNEGSKA (reference sequence). V was pared by 3 bases and J by 7 bases, with 22 bases between. CDR3 DNA sequence: TGCAGTGCTAGCCCTCACAGGGAGGGGATGGGGGAGCAGTACTTC. Residues: CSASPHREGMGEQYF.

The rearrangement links TRBV29-1 to TRBJ2-3; TRBD2 agrees at 9 bases. With V trimmed by 6 bases and J by 2 bases, 3 bases remained unmatched. The CDR3 is made up of 13 amino acids. CDR1 and CDR2 from the germline V gene are SQVTM and ANQGSEA. CDR3 sequence reads: CSVKRGATDTQYF. The CDR3 DNA reads TGCAGCGTGAAGCGGGGGGCCACAGATACGCAGTATTTT.

V and J are TRBV12-3 or TRBV12-4 and TRBJ1-5, with D maybe TRBD1 (5 bases). V was pared by 9 bases and J by 4 bases, with 19 bases between. CDR3 length equals 15 residues. CDR3 amino acids: CASRSAGGQNQPQHF. Written as DNA, the CDR3 is TGTGCCAGTCGCTCCGCGGGGGGTCAAAATCAGCCCCAGCATTTT.

This clonotype was observed a few times. The V gene is TRBV30, the J gene TRBJ2-7; 8 bases are a match to TRBD2. The germline V gene has CDR1 GTSNPN and CDR2 SVGIG (reference sequence). V shed 1 base and J 0 bases; nucleotides not matched to a gene: 5. This CDR3 contains 15 residues. Written as DNA, the CDR3 is TGTGCCTGGAGTGGTCCTAGCGGGCTCTCCTACGAGCAGTACTTC. Translating gives CAWSGPSGLSYEQYF.

This clonotype has just one count. The CDR3 region is CSAFPLRTSGRGETQYF. The CDR3 coding sequence is TGCAGTGCTTTCCCCTTGAGGACTAGCGGGAGAGGAGAGACCCAGTACTTC. The chain combines TRBV20-1 with TRBJ2-5; 13 bases fit TRBD2. Germline CDR1 is DFQATT and CDR2 is SNEGSKA (reference sequence). The ends lost 5 bases at V and 4 bases at J; junction bases unmatched: 13. The CDR3 totals 17 residues.

This clonotype appeared once. The CDR3 coding sequence is TGTGCCAGCAGGCTATCACAGGGCAGTAGCAATCAGCCCCAGCATTTT. Its translation: CASRLSQGSSNQPQHF. This rearrangement joins TRBV2 to TRBJ1-5, with TRBD1 as a possible D gene (6 bases). This CDR3 is 16 amino acids long. Looked up from germline, CDR1 is SNHLY and CDR2 is FYNNEI. V dropped 6 bases and J dropped 0 bases, with 15 bases sitting between them.

In DNA, the CDR3 is TGTGCCAGCAGCCAGGTCCTTAACTATGGCTACACCTTC. Translated: CASSQVLNYGYTF. The rearrangement joins TRBV3-1 to TRBJ1-2, with D unclear. This CDR3 contains 13 residues. V was pared by 3 bases and J by 1 base, with 6 bases between. The germline gives CDR1 LGHDT, CDR2 YNNKEL (reference sequence).

The V gene is TRBV7-2, the J gene TRBJ1-2; D unclear. Between the trimmed V and J ends, which lost 3 bases and 3 bases, there was a span of 11 bases. CDR1 SGHTA and CDR2 FQGNSA come from the germline V gene. This CDR3 region has 14 residues. The CDR3 is CASSFLPGDYGYTF. In DNA form, the CDR3 reads TGTGCCAGCAGCTTTCTTCCTGGGGACTATGGCTACACCTTC.

This clonotype is a singleton in its sample. The V call is TRBV14, the J call TRBJ1-1; the D is unclear. Germline values: CDR1 SGHDN, CDR2 FVKESK. The length of the CDR3 is 14 residues. The V and J ends lost 4 bases and 3 bases respectively, with 12 bases between them. CDR3: CASSLRDLDTEAFF. Here the CDR3 DNA reads TGTGCCAGCAGCCTCCGTGACCTGGACACTGAAGCTTTCTTT.

The chain recombines TRBV7-8 with TRBJ2-3, with 13 bases matching TRBD2. This CDR3 contains 16 residues. The V gene's germline CDR1 is SGHVS and CDR2 FQNEAQ. V shed 4 bases, J shed 6 bases, and the junction held 7 bases outside the gene matches. This CDR3 reads CASSSRTSGSSDTQYF. In DNA, the CDR3 is TGTGCCAGCAGCTCGAGGACTAGCGGGAGCTCGGATACGCAGTATTTT.

The rearrangement uses TRBV25-1 and TRBJ1-5, with D perhaps TRBD1 (6 bases). CDR3 length equals 15 residues. The V end lost 6 bases, the J end lost 0 bases, and 12 bases lay between the germline ends. Germline CDR1 MGHDK, CDR2 SYGVNS. CDR3 sequence: CASSPTGSSNQPQHF. DNA of the CDR3: TGTGCCAGCAGCCCTACAGGGAGTAGCAATCAGCCCCAGCATTTT.

This clonotype was detected a few times. The J gene is TRBJ2-1, the V gene TRBV7-2; 7 bases match TRBD1. The V segment lost 3 bases and the J segment 8 bases; nucleotides outside the gene matches: 10. Looked up from germline, CDR1 is SGHTA and CDR2 is FQGNSA. This CDR3 comprises 15 residues. CDR3 nucleotides: TGTGCCAGCAGCTTCAGGACAGGATCGTATGATGAGCAGTTCTTC. This gives the protein CASSFRTGSYDEQFF.

This chain links TRBV20-1 with TRBJ2-7; D gene ambiguous. The germline gives CDR1 DFQATT, CDR2 SNEGSKA (reference sequence). This CDR3 contains 16 residues. V was cut by 0 bases and J by 3 bases, with 18 bases left in between. Written as DNA, the CDR3 is TGCAGTGCTAGAGATACTCTCGACCAGCTAAACTACGAGCAGTACTTC. Encoded protein: CSARDTLDQLNYEQYF.

The rearrangement uses TRBV7-9 and TRBJ2-7; D might be TRBD1 or TRBD2, each matching 5 bases. Per germline, CDR1 SEHNR and CDR2 FQNEAQ (reference sequence). V dropped 1 base and J dropped 4 bases, with 8 bases sitting between them. This CDR3 is 13 amino acids long. DNA of the CDR3: TGTGCCAGCAGCTTAGTTGGGGGTTACGAGCAGTACTTC. Residues: CASSLVGGYEQYF.

The chain links TRBV7-9 to TRBJ2-7; D is perhaps TRBD1 or TRBD2 (5 bases each). The CDR3 has 14 amino acids. The germline V and J ends were trimmed by 5 bases and 2 bases, with 13 bases remaining between them. CDR1 is SEHNR, CDR2 FQNEAQ, per germline (reference sequence). Here the CDR3 reads CASSHGTKAYEQYF. CDR3 sequence (DNA): TGTGCCAGCAGCCACGGGACGAAGGCCTACGAGCAGTACTTC.

This chain connects TRBV7-2 to TRBJ1-5, with no clear D. The CDR3 length is 12 residues. V shed 5 bases and J shed 3 bases, with 5 bases lying between them. CDR1 and CDR2 from the germline V gene are SGHTA and FQGNSA. In DNA, the CDR3 is TGTGCCAGCAGCCCGCACAATCAGCCCCAGCATTTT. The encoded protein is CASSPHNQPQHF. Full variable domain (rest looked up from reference TRBV7-2 and TRBJ1-5): GAGVSQSPSNKVTEKGKDVELRCDPISGHTALYWYRQSLGQGLEFLIYFQGNSAPDKSGLPSDRFSAERTGGSVSTLTIQRTQQEDSAVYLCASSPHNQPQHFGDGTRLSIL.

The chain is built from TRBV12-3 or TRBV12-4 and TRBJ1-5; 9 bases agree with TRBD1. The CDR3 contains 16 residues. With V trimmed by 8 bases and J by 4 bases, 12 bases remained unmatched. The CDR3 loop reads CASGGRDRAKNQPQHF. CDR3 DNA: TGTGCCAGCGGGGGTAGGGACAGGGCTAAGAATCAGCCCCAGCATTTT.

The V gene is TRBV7-2, the J gene TRBJ2-4; 10 bases map to TRBD1. CDR1 is SGHTA, CDR2 FQGNSA, per germline. The V and J ends lost 0 bases and 1 base, in that order; junction bases with no gene match: 6. The CDR3 runs to 18 residues. This CDR3 is CASSLALDRGRAKNIQYF. The CDR3 DNA reads TGTGCCAGCAGCTTAGCCCTAGACAGGGGGCGGGCCAAAAACATTCAGTACTTC.

The genes are TRBV7-2 and TRBJ1-2; D remains ambiguous. The CDR3 spans 13 residues. V lost 5 bases and J 3 bases, leaving 10 bases between the germline ends. Germline loops: CDR1 SGHTA, CDR2 FQGNSA. The chain's CDR3 is CASSRGFDYGYTF. For the CDR3, the DNA is TGTGCCAGCAGCCGTGGGTTTGACTATGGCTACACCTTC.

This clonotype was recorded once. The chain combines TRBV20-1 with TRBJ1-2; 7 bases are shared with TRBD1. This CDR3 spans 13 amino acids. The germline V gene has CDR1 DFQATT and CDR2 SNEGSKA (reference sequence). With V trimmed by 3 bases and J by 7 bases, 8 bases remained unmatched. CDR3 sequence: CSASLGTAPGYTF. As DNA, the CDR3 is TGCAGTGCTAGTTTAGGGACAGCTCCTGGCTACACCTTC.